The table lists the clone carrying this T cell receptor (beta chain) with a count of one. Its antigen is still unknown. A second roughly 6 to 11 cycle PCR used barcoded and J-beta primers. Every cDNA was tagged by a template-switch adaptor with 12 random nucleotides. TCRdb re-analysed the 5' RACE reads in MiXCR, keeping a single row per CDR3 protein. The data hold roughly 1.5 million distinct CDR3 sequences, with 35% to 45% observed a single time. This record belongs to a study of blood T cells in healthy people across ages. About the study: Researchers report that template switching captured about one barcoded beta molecule per two T cells.

Germline loops: CDR1 SGHDT, CDR2 YYEEEE. V was trimmed by 8 bases and J by 0 bases, leaving 12 bases between them. The CDR3 is made up of 13 amino acids. General study points: Naive T cell percentage and TCR beta diversity correlated strongly.

Specimen: blood. V is TRBV5-6 and J is TRBJ2-7; D is ambiguous. The receptor comes from a woman in her late teens or twenties in good health. The CDR3 sequence: CASKILSSYEQYF. The CDR3 DNA sequence: TGTGCCAGTAAGATCCTAAGCTCCTACGAGCAGTACTTC.